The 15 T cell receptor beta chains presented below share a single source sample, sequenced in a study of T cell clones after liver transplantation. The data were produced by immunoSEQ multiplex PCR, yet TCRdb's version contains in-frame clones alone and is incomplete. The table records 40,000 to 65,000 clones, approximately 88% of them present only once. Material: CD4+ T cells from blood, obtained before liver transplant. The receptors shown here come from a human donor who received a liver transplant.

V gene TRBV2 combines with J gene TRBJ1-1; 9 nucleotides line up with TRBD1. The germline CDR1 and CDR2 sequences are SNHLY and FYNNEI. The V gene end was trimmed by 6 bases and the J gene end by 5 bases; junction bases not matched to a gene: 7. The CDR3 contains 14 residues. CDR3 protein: CASRVGTGKTEAFF. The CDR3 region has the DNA TGTGCCAGCAGGGTGGGGACAGGGAAGACTGAAGCTTTCTTT.

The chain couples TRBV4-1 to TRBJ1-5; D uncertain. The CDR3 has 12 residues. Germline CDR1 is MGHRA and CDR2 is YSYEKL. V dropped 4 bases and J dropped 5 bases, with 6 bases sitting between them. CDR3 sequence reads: CASSRLDQPQHF. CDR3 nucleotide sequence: TGCGCCAGCAGCCGATTGGATCAGCCCCAGCATTTT.

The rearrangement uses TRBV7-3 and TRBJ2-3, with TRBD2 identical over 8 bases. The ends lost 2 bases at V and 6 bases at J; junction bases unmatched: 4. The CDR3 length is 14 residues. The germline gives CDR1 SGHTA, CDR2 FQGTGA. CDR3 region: CASSLGTSGDTQYF. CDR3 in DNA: TGTGCCAGCAGCTTAGGGACTAGTGGTGATACGCAGTATTTT.

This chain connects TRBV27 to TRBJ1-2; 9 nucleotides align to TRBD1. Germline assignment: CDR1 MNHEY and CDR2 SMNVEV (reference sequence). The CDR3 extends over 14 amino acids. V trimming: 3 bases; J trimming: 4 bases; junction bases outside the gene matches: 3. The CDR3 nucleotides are TGTGCCAGCAGTTTGGGACAGGGCTTCTATGGCTACACCTTC. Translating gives CASSLGQGFYGYTF.

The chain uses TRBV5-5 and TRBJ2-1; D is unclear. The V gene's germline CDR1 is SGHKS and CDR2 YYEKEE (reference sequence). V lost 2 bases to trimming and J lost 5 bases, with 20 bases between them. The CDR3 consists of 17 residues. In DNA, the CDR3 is TGTGCCAGCAGCTTAAACCGGGTCTTCCGAGTCCACAATGAGCAGTTCTTC. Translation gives CASSLNRVFRVHNEQFF.

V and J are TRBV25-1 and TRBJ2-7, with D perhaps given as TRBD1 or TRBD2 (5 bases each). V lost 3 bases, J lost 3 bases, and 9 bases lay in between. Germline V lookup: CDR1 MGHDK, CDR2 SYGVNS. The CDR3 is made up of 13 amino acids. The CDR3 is CASSDRGRYEQYF. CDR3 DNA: TGTGCCAGCAGTGACCGGGGCCGCTACGAGCAGTACTTC.

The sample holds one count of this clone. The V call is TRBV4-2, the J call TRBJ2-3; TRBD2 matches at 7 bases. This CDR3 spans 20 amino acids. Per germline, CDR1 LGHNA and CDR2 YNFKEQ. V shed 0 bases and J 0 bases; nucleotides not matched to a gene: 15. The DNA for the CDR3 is TGTGCCAGCAGCCAAGATTTGTCGGGGGGTGAGAGCGGAAGCACAGATACGCAGTATTTT. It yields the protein CASSQDLSGGESGSTDTQYF.

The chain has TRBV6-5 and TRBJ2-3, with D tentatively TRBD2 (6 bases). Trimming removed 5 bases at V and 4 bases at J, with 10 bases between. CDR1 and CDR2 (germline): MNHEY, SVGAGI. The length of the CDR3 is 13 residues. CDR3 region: CASSTIAADTQYF. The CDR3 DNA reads TGTGCCAGCAGTACTATAGCGGCAGATACGCAGTATTTT.

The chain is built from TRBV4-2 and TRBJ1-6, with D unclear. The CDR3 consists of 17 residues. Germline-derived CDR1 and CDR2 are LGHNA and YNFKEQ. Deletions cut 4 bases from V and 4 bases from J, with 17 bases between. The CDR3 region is CASSPEVGPDYNSPLHF. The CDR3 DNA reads TGTGCCAGCAGCCCTGAGGTGGGTCCCGATTATAATTCACCCCTCCACTTT.

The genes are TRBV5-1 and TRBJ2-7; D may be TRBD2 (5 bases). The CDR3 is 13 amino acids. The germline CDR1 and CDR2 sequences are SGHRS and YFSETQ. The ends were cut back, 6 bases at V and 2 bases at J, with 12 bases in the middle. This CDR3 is CASTRGGAYEQYF. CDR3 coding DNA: TGCGCCAGCACCCGAGGAGGAGCCTACGAGCAGTACTTC.

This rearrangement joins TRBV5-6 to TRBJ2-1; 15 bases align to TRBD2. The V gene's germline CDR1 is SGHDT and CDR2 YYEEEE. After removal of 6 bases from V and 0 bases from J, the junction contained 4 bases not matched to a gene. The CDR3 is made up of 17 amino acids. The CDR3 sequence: CASMGTSGRNSYNEQFF. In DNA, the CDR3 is TGTGCCAGCATGGGGACTAGCGGGAGGAACTCCTACAATGAGCAGTTCTTC.

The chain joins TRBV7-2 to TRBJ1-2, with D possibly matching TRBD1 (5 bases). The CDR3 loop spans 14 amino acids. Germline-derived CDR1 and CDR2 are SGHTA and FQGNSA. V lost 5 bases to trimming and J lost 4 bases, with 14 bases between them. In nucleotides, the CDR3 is TGTGCCAGCAGCCGACGGGACTTCCGCTATGGCTACACCTTC. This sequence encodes CASSRRDFRYGYTF.

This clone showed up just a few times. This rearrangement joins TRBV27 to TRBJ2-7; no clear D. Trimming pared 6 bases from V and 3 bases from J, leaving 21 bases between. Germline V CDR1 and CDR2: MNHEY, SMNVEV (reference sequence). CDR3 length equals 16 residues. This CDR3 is CASRSRPGVGHYEQYF. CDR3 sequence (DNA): TGTGCCAGCAGATCCCGCCCTGGGGTAGGGCACTACGAGCAGTACTTC.

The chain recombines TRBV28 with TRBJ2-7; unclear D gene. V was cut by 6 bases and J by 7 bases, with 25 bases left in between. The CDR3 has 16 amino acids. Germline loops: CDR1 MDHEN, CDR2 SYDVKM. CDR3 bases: TGTGCCAGCAGCCGCCCCGGCACCCTAGATCCGAAAGAGCAGTACTTC. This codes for CASSRPGTLDPKEQYF.

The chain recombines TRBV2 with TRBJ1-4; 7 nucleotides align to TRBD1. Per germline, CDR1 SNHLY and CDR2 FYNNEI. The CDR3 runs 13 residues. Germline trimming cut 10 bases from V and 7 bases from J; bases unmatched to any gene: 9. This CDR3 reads CATQDRRVEKLFF. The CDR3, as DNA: TGTGCCACCCAGGACAGGCGGGTTGAAAAACTGTTTTTT.